This TCR beta chain was captured in a study of cytomegalovirus exposure and HLA in healthy donors. Both 60 Vbeta primers and 13 Jbeta primers went into the PCR. The table came from immunoSEQ multiplex PCR; TCRdb's copy has only in-frame clones and leaves some out. The sample lists about 120,000 clones, more than 65% seen once, with 1.4% to 1.5% in the top ten. This TCR derives from a woman aged 18-29 years in good health and CMV-seronegative. Sequencing was carried out using PBMCs.

The CDR3 bases are TGCGCCAGCAGCCTAGACAGGGGAGGGTCCTACAATGAGCAGTTCTTC. Amino acids: CASSLDRGGSYNEQFF. The chain combines TRBV5-1 with TRBJ2-1, with D possibly TRBD1 on 8 matching bases. The CDR3 sequence is 16 residues long. Deletions cut 4 bases from V and 1 base from J, with 15 bases between. Germline CDR1 reads SGHRS; CDR2 reads YFSETQ. Variable domain in full (rest from reference TRBV5-1 and TRBJ2-1): KAGVTQTPRYLIKTRGQQVTLSCSPISGHRSVSWYQQTPGQGLQFLFEYFSETQRNKGNFPGRFSGRQFSNSRSEMNVSTLELGDSALYLCASSLDRGGSYNEQFFGPGTRLTVL.